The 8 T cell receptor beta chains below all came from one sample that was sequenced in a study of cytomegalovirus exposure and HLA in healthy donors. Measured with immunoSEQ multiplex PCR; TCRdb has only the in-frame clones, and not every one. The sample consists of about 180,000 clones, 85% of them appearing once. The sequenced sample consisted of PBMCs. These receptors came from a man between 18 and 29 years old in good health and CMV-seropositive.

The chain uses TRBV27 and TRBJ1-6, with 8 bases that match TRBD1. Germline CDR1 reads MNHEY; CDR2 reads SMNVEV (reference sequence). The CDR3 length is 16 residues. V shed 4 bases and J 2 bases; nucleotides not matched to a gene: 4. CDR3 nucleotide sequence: TGTGCCAGCAGTTCGAGACAGGGGCCCTATAATTCACCCCTCCACTTT. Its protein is CASSSRQGPYNSPLHF.

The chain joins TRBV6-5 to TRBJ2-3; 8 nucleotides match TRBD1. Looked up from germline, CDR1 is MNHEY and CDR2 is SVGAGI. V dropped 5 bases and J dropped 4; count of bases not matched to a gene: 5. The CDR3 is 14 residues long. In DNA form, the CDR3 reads TGTGCCAGCAGTCGACGGACAGGGTCAGATACGCAGTATTTT. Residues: CASSRRTGSDTQYF.

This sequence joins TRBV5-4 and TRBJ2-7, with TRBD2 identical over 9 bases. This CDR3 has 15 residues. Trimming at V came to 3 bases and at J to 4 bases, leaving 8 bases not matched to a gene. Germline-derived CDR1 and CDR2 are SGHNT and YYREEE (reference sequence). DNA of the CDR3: TGTGCCAGCAGCTGGGCAGCGGGAGGAGGGTACGAGCAGTACTTC. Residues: CASSWAAGGGYEQYF.

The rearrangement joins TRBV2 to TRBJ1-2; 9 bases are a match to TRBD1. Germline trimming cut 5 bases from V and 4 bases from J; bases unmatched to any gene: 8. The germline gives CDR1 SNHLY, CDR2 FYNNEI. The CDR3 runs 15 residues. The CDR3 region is CASSLGTGSAYGYTF. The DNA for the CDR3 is TGTGCCAGCAGTCTAGGGACAGGGAGTGCCTATGGCTACACCTTC.

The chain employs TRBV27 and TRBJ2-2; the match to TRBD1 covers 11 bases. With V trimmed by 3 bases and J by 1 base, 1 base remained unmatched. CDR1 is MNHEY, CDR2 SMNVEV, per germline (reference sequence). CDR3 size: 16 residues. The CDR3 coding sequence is TGTGCCAGCAGTTTCGGGACAGGGGGGAACACCGGGGAGCTGTTTTTT. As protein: CASSFGTGGNTGELFF.

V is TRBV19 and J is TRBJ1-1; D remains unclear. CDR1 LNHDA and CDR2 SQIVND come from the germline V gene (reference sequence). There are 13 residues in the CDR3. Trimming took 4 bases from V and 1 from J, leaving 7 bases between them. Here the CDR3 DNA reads TGTGCCAGTAGTAAAGCAGGGAACACTGAAGCTTTCTTT. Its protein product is CASSKAGNTEAFF.

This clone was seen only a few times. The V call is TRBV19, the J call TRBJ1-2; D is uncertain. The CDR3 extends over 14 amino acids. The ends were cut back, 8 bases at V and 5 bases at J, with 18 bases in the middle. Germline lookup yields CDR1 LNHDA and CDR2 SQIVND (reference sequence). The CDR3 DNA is TGTGCCAGTCGTTACACCACGAATCAGTATGGCTACACCTTC. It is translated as CASRYTTNQYGYTF.

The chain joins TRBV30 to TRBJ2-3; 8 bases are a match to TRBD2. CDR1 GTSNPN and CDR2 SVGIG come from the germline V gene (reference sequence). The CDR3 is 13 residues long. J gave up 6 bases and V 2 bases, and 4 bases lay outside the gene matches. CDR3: CAWSRSGVDTQYF. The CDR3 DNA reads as TGTGCCTGGAGTCGTAGCGGGGTCGATACGCAGTATTTT.